Sequencing of this T cell receptor beta chain was carried out in a study of blood T cell repertoires in COVID-19 (TCRdb year 2020). Broadly, across the study: Samples from collaborators originated in the United States, Italy and Spain and spanned both the acute and convalescent phases of COVID-19. The prospective study material was composed of cDNA or gDNA derived from T cells, B-cell-depleted T cells, or PBMCs. Subjects who had been exposed to COVID-19, were actively infected with it, or had recovered from it provided the deeply sampled blood TCRbeta repertoires that made up the dataset. The repertoires were released in a freely available public database meant as a resource for research on the immune response to SARS-CoV-2. Samples came from the ongoing ImmuneRACE study (first 160 participants) plus 1,254 subjects from 6 global collaborators. A de-identified subject ID, COVID-19 status, age in years and sex were almost always included in the sample metadata. Where available, HLA class I and class II types were obtained from metadata supplied by the sample provider rather than from assay-based typing.

A word on this clone: Its antigen is not yet known. Nothing much larger sits one base from this clone, and base qualities are not available.

At one collaborating source in Seattle, patients were enrolled during active infection and were followed longitudinally through the course of disease. The collaborating institutions used their own protocols to collect whole blood in K2EDTA tubes. For TCRbeta analysis, collaborators shipped samples as frozen whole blood, isolated PBMCs, or DNA extracted from either of those sample types. Per the germline V gene (reference sequence), LNHDA is the CDR1 and SQIVND is the CDR2. Unmatched junction bases come to 11, with V trimmed by 5 bases and J by 1 base. The CDR3 covers 18 residues, taking in both the cysteine and the phenylalanine. Of the read, only the CDR3 DNA is kept; its 54 bases are in frame from base 1. TCRbeta CDR3 regions were amplified from genomic DNA by means of the immunoSEQ Assay, a bias-controlled multiplex PCR. Regarding the original processing steps: Nucleated cell counts per sample were estimated from amplification of reference gene primers within the assay. Sequence reads were collapsed and filtered to measure the absolute abundance of every unique TCRbeta CDR3 rearrangement. For each sample, productive Simpson clonality was calculated as the square root of Simpson's diversity index across productive rearrangements. TCRdb retrieved this table from immuneACCESS and kept in-frame rearrangements only. Not all clones are present; in checked studies, unresolved V genes account for under half, and no reason is known for the remainder. That table is the source of V, J and clone size, and D and trimming were worked out from the DNA. Across this sample there are fewer than 300,000 clones, with about nine tenths seen only once. The top ten constitute approximately 2% of the sample.

Results the study describes overall, beyond this receptor: The quantity of clinical and demographic metadata differed by source and by participant and was supplied without curation.

The TCR was taken from a woman aged 25 to 39 with COVID-19, enrolled during active disease. The specimen sequenced was peripheral blood. The rearranged segments are TRBV19 and TRBJ2-6, with 7 bases in between that match TRBD1. The nucleotide sequence reads as follows: TGTGCCAGTAGTCCATATGGGACAGCTCCATCTGGGGCCAACGTCCTGACTTTC. Its translation reads: CASSPYGTAPSGANVLTF.